Listed here is a single T cell receptor beta chain. This sample was included in a study of control samples from healthy donors and cancer patients. Profiling relied on immunoSEQ multiplex PCR, and the TCRdb table lists in-frame clones only, not all of them. The sample records 57,000 or so clones, 94% being singletons. CDR3 length equals 15 residues. V was clipped by 5 bases and J by 1 base, with 12 bases between them. CDR1 and CDR2 from the germline V gene are SEHNR and FQNEAQ (reference sequence). Sequencing input: blood. The sequence came from a man aged 25 to 40 in good health. V is TRBV7-9 and J is TRBJ1-5; possibly TRBD1 for D (6 bases). CDR3 sequence reads: CASSTTGNSNQPQHF. The DNA of the CDR3 is TGTGCCAGCAGCACTACAGGGAACAGCAATCAGCCCCAGCATTTT.